This T cell receptor beta chain was sequenced for a study of beta chain features in type 1 diabetes. Study in general: Patients did not differ from healthy donors in age, gender or cell yield. The samples had about 110,000,000 sorted cells examined in all.

A note on this clone: Its antigen is currently unknown.

cDNA synthesis used the whole RNA isolate, giving expressed TCRB sequences. TCRdb keeps only in-frame clones here, not all; method: immunoSEQ multiplex PCR. The sample records around 280,000 clones, about 15% being singletons. Germline loops: CDR1 MGHDK, CDR2 SYGVNS. Trimming took 6 bases from V and 3 from J, leaving 14 bases between them. The CDR3 length is 15 residues. Overall study results and limits: Junctions at VDJ sites from type 1 diabetes patients had fewer insertions and more deletions. Moderate but significant shortening of TCRB CDR3s was recorded in all four CD4+ subsets from Type 1 diabetes patients. A closer apparent resemblance between naive, central memory and Treg TCRB repertoires was seen in patients than in healthy donors.

Sequenced input: naive CD4+ T cells from blood. The clonotype originates from a man younger than 35 with type 1 diabetes. The J gene is TRBJ2-2, the V gene TRBV25-1; maybe TRBD1 (5 bases). DNA of the CDR3: TGTGCCAGCAGATCAGGGATTGTGGACACCGGGGAGCTGTTTTTT. It specifies CASRSGIVDTGELFF.